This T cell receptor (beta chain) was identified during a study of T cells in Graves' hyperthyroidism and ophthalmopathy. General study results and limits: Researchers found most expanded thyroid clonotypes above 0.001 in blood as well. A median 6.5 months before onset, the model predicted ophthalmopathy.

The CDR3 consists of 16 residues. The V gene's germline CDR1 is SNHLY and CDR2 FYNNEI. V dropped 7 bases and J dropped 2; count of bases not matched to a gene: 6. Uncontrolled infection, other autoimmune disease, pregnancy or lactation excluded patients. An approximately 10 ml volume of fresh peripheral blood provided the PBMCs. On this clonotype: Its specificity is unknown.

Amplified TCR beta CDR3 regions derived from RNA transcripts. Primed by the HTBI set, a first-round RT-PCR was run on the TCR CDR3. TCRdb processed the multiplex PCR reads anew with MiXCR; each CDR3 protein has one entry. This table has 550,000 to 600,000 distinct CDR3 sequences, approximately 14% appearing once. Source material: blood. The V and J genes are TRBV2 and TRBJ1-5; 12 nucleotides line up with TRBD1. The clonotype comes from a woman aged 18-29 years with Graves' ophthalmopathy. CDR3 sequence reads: CASTPGQGAGNQPQHF. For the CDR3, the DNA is TGTGCCAGCACTCCGGGACAGGGGGCAGGCAATCAGCCCCAGCATTTT.